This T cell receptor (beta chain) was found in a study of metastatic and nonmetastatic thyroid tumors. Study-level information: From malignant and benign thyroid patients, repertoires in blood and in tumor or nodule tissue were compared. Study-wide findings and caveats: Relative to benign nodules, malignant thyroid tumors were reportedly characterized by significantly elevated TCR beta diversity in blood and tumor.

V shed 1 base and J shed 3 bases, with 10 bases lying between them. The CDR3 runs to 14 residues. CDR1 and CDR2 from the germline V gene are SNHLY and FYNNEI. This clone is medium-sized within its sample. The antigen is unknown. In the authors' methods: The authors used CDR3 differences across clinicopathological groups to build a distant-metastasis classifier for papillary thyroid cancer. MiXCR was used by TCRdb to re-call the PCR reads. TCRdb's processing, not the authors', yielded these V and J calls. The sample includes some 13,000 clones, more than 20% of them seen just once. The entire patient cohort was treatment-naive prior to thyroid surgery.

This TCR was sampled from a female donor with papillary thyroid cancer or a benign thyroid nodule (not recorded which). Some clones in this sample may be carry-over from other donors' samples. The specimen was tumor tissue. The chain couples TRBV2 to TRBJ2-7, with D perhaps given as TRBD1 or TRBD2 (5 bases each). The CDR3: CASSEGDGIYEQYF. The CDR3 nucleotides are TGTGCCAGCAGTGAAGGGGACGGAATCTACGAGCAGTACTTC. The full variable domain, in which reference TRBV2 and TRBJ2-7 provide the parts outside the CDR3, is EPEVTQTPSHQVTQMGQEVILRCVPISNHLYFYWYRQILGQKVEFLVSFYNNEISEKSEIFDDQFSVERPDGSNFTLKIRSTKLEDSAMYFCASSEGDGIYEQYFGPGTRLTVT.